This T cell receptor beta chain was obtained from a study of T-cell memory formation after mild COVID-19. General study points: The study found contracting CD4+ clones mainly in CM and EM and contracting CD8+ clones in EMRA. In pre-infection memory, a portion of responding clones appeared, which suggested that cross-reactive memory joined.

Germline CDR1 and CDR2: SGHRS and YFSETQ. Trimming stripped 3 bases from V and 2 bases from J, with 12 bases between. This CDR3 has 14 residues. TCRdb reprocessed the 5' RACE reads via MiXCR and lists one record per CDR3 protein. Of 120,000 to 150,000 distinct CDR3 sequences in the sample, 15% to 20% are singletons; the top ten hold about 2.3%. Details on this clonotype: No antigen is known for it.

What was sequenced was PBMCs or a T cell subset sorted from them (not recorded which). This clonotype was obtained from an adult woman who had mild COVID-19 (a few samples of this study predate the infection). Cell type and time point are not known. V usage is TRBV5-1 and J usage is TRBJ2-7, with D possibly called TRBD1 or TRBD2 (5 bases each). In DNA, the CDR3 is TGCGCCAGCAGCTCCCTTGGGGGAACCTACGAGCAGTACTTC. Its protein product is CASSSLGGTYEQYF.